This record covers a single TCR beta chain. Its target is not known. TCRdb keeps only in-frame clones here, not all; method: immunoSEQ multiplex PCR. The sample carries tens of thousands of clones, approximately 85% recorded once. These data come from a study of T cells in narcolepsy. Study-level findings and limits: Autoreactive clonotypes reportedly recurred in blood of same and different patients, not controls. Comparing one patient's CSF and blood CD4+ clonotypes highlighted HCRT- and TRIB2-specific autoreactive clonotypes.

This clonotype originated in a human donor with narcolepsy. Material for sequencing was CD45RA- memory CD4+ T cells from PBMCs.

The CDR3 sequence: CASSVKPKMDSLKYGYTF. In DNA, the CDR3 is TGTGCCAGCAGCGTAAAACCCAAAATGGACAGCCTTAAATATGGCTACACCTTC. The rearrangement uses TRBV7-9 and TRBJ1-2; D possibly corresponds to TRBD1 (6 bases). Between the trimmed V and J ends, which lost 5 bases and 5 bases, there was a span of 27 bases. Germline CDR1 reads SEHNR; CDR2 reads FQNEAQ (reference sequence). CDR3 length equals 18 residues.